This T cell receptor (beta chain) stems from a study of T cell changes during pregnancy in multiple sclerosis. V was clipped by 3 bases and J by 5 bases, with 10 bases between them. The CDR3 contains 14 residues. Germline assignment: CDR1 MNHNS and CDR2 SASEGT. The assay was immunoSEQ multiplex PCR, and TCRdb's table has in-frame clones only and misses some. Of about 75,000 clones in the sample, about 93% were seen once. The chain couples TRBV6-1 to TRBJ2-2; D remains unclear. The source was CD4+ T cells from peripheral blood mononuclear cells, collected after pregnancy. The origin of this receptor is a female donor with multiple sclerosis, enrolled in a pregnancy study. The DNA of the CDR3 is TGTGCCAGCAGTGACCTGACTTGGACCGGGGAGCTGTTTTTT. This codes for CASSDLTWTGELFF.